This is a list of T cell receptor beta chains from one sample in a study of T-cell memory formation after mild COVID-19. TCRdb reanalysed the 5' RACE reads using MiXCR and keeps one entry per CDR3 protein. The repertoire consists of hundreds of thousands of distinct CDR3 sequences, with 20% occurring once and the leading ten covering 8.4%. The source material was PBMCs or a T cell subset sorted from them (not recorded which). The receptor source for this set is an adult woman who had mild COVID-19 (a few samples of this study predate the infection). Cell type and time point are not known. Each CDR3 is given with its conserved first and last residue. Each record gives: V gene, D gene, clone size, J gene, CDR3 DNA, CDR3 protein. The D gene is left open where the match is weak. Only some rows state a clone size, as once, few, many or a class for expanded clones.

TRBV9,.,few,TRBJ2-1,TGTGCCAGCAGCGTAGTGGTAGGCGGGACTGGTGAGCAGTTCTTC,CASSVVVGGTGEQFF
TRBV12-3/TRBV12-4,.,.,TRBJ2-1,TGTGCCAGCAGTTTTATAGCGCCCCTCGCCGGTGAGCAGTTCTTC,CASSFIAPLAGEQFF
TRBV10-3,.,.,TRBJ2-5,TGTGCCATCAGTGAAGGGGCTGGGGAGACCCAGTACTTC,CAISEGAGETQYF
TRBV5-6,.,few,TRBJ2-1,TGTGCCAGCACCCTTGATGGAGGGGAGCAGTTCTTC,CASTLDGGEQFF
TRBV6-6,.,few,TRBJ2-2,TGTGCCAGCAGTAGAGGGCGGGCAGGTACCGGGGAGCTGTTTTTT,CASSRGRAGTGELFF
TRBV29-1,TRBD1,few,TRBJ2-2,TGCAGCGTTCGGGACAGGCGGGACACCGGGGAGCTGTTTTTT,CSVRDRRDTGELFF
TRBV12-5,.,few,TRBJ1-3,TGTGCTAGTGGGGTGCTCCGTCTCTCTGGAAACACCATATATTTT,CASGVLRLSGNTIYF
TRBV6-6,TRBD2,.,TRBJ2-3,TGTGCCAGCAGTCCCCTTGCGGGAGATCTAGATACGCAGTATTTT,CASSPLAGDLDTQYF
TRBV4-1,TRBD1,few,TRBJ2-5,TGCGCCAGCAGCCATCAAGGGACAGCCCGACAAGAGACCCAGTACTTC,CASSHQGTARQETQYF
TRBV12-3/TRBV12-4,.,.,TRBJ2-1,TGTGCCAGCAAAGAGACAGGACCCAATGAGCAGTTCTTC,CASKETGPNEQFF
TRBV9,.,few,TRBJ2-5,TGTGCCAGCAGCCCTCTATCCGGCTTACAAGAGACCCAGTACTTC,CASSPLSGLQETQYF
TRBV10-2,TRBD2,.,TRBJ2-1,TGCGCCAGCAGTGTAGCGGGAGCTAAGAATGAGCAGTTCTTC,CASSVAGAKNEQFF
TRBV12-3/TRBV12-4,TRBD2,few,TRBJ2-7,TGTGCCAGCAGTTTAGCGTTGACTAGCGGGGCCGAGCAGTACTTC,CASSLALTSGAEQYF
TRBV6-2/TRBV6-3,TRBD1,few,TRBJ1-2,TGTGCCAGCGGAATGTTACAGGGGAAAGCTAACTATGGCTACACCTTC,CASGMLQGKANYGYTF
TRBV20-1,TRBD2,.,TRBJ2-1,TGCAGTGCTAGAGCCGGGCTAGCGGGTTTCTACAATGAGCAGTTCTTC,CSARAGLAGFYNEQFF
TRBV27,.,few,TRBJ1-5,TGTGCCAGCAGTTTAGAGGTTTACCAGCCCCAGCATTTT,CASSLEVYQPQHF
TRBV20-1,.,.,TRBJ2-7,TGCAGTGCGCTGGACGGACGCACGCGGGAGCAGTACTTC,CSALDGRTREQYF
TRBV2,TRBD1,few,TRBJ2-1,TGTGCCAGCCGCCCGGGACAGCCCGGTAATGAGCAGTTCTTC,CASRPGQPGNEQFF
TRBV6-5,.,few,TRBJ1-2,TGTGCCAGCAGTTCCGACGGACGGAACTATGGCTACACCTTC,CASSSDGRNYGYTF
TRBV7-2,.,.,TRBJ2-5,TGTGCCAGCAGCTTCCCCGTGGGAGAGACCCAGTACTTC,CASSFPVGETQYF
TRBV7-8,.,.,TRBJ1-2,TGTGCCAGCAGCTTAGGTGGCCAATGGAACTATGGCTACACCTTC,CASSLGGQWNYGYTF
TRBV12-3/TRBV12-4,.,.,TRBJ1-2,TGTGCCAGCAGTTTAGAGGCAGCGCCCTTTCGCTACACCTTC,CASSLEAAPFRYTF
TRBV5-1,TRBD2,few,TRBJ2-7,TGCGCCAGCAGCTTGAGCGGACTAGCGGGACGTAGTTTCCCATACGAGCAGTACTTC,CASSLSGLAGRSFPYEQYF
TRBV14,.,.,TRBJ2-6,TGTGCCAGCAGCCAAGTGGCGGGGAGATTAACTGGGGCCAACGTCCTGACTTTC,CASSQVAGRLTGANVLTF
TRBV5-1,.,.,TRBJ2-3,TGCGCCAGCAGCCAACCAGGAAGCACAGATACGCAGTATTTT,CASSQPGSTDTQYF
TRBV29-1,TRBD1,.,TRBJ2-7,TGCAGCGTTTGGCGACAGGGAGAATACGAGCAGTACTTC,CSVWRQGEYEQYF
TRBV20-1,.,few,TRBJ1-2,TGCAGTGCTAGCCCAGGGGATGGCTACACCTTC,CSASPGDGYTF
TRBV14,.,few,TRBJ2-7,TGTGCCAGCAGCCCCGCCCGGCAGACGGTGTACTTC,CASSPARQTVYF
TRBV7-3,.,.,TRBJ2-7,TGTGCCAGCAGCCGAGATACTGGGACGTCGTCCGAGCAGTACTTC,CASSRDTGTSSEQYF
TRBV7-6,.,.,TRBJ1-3,TGTGCCAGCAGCTTAAACTCCAGGGGAGCTAACACCATATATTTT,CASSLNSRGANTIYF
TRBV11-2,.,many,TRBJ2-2,TGTGCCAGCAGCTTAGCAGGGGCCTTGATCACCGGGGAGCTGTTTTTT,CASSLAGALITGELFF
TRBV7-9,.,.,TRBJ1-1,TGTGCCAGCAGCTTAATCGGGGAGGTGAACACTGAAGCTTTCTTT,CASSLIGEVNTEAFF
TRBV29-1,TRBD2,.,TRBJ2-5,TGCAGCGTTGGAGTTGGCGGGAGCCAAGAGACCCAGTACTTC,CSVGVGGSQETQYF
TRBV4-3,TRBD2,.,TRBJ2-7,TGCGCCAGCAGCCAAGAAAGGCTGGGACTAGCGGGAACCTACGAGCAGTACTTC,CASSQERLGLAGTYEQYF
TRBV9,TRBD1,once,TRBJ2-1,TGTGCCAGCAGCGTTGCACAAGGGGGCCGGGTCAACAATGAGCAGTTCTTC,CASSVAQGGRVNNEQFF